The 24 T cell receptor beta chains presented below share a single source sample, sequenced in a study of cytotoxic CD8 clonotypes in ibrutinib-treated CLL. Method: immunoSEQ multiplex PCR; TCRdb's copy keeps in-frame clones and lacks some. The table includes about 72,000 clones, about 84% detected once. The starting material was PBMCs, obtained at disease progression, from a patient treated with ibrutinib. The source of these receptors is a human donor with chronic lymphocytic leukemia.

V gene TRBV15 combines with J gene TRBJ2-5; D gene unclear. Near its end, the DNA agrees better with TRBJ2-7, so the J call may be wrong. The CDR3 loop spans 14 amino acids. CDR1 LNHNV and CDR2 YYDKDF come from the germline V gene (reference sequence). The CDR3 coding sequence is TGTGCCACCAGCAGAGATCCGACGGCCTACGAGCAGTACTTC. This sequence encodes CATSRDPTAYEQYF.

The chain recombines TRBV19 with TRBJ2-1; 11 bases align to TRBD2. The CDR3 consists of 17 residues. Germline lookup yields CDR1 LNHDA and CDR2 SQIVND (reference sequence). V shed 3 bases and J 4 bases; nucleotides not matched to a gene: 8. CDR3 DNA: TGTGCCAGTAGTATTAGTCGGACTAGCGGGCCTTACAATGAGCAGTTCTTC. Its translation: CASSISRTSGPYNEQFF.

The genes are TRBV18 and TRBJ1-5, with D perhaps TRBD1 (5 bases). CDR1 is KGHSH and CDR2 is LQKENI in the germline V gene. CDR3 size: 16 residues. Trimming removed 4 bases from V and 8 bases from J, with 21 bases in between. Here the CDR3 DNA reads TGTGCCAGCTCACTTGGAACGTCAGTCCTGGGGGAGCCCCAGCATTTT. Translation: CASSLGTSVLGEPQHF.

J is TRBJ1-2 and V is TRBV12-5, with TRBD1 matching 9 bases. The germline V gene encodes CDR1 LGHNT and CDR2 FRNRAP. The CDR3 has 15 amino acids. Losses at the gene ends were 2 bases for V and 7 bases for J; bases not matched to a gene: 8. The CDR3 DNA reads TGTGCTAGTGGTTTGACCGGGACAGGGTCGAGTGGCTACACCTTC. Protein product: CASGLTGTGSSGYTF.

The table lists this clone with a few counts. The chain is built from TRBV2 and TRBJ2-7; TRBD1 might be the D (5 bases). Trimming pared 1 base from V and 4 bases from J, leaving 14 bases between. The CDR3 is 15 residues long. Per germline, CDR1 SNHLY and CDR2 FYNNEI. CDR3: CASSEDRPQGYEQYF. CDR3 bases: TGTGCCAGCAGTGAAGACAGGCCCCAGGGATACGAGCAGTACTTC.

J is TRBJ2-5 and V is TRBV2; 10 bases are a match to TRBD1. Matching the DNA end better, TRBJ2-7 makes the J call doubtful. The CDR3 length is 13 residues. Germline values: CDR1 SNHLY, CDR2 FYNNEI. The CDR3 loop reads CASTRDRGSEQYF. CDR3 bases: TGTGCCAGTACCCGGGACAGGGGCAGCGAGCAGTACTTC.

The chain employs TRBV11-2 and TRBJ1-1; D ambiguous. The CDR3 consists of 15 residues. V gave up 7 bases and J gave up 6 bases, with 21 bases separating them. CDR1 and CDR2 from the germline V gene are SGHAT and FQNNGV. The CDR3 loop reads CASTRRVGRHPEAFF. DNA for the CDR3: TGTGCCAGCACCCGTCGGGTAGGTAGACACCCTGAAGCTTTCTTT.

The chain is built from TRBV7-9 and TRBJ2-3, with D possibly matching TRBD1 (6 bases). CDR1 and CDR2 from the germline V gene are SEHNR and FQNEAQ (reference sequence). This CDR3 contains 12 residues. V was shortened by 5 bases and J by 7 bases, with 10 bases between the two germline ends. Here the CDR3 reads CASSLQGNTQYF. For the CDR3, the DNA is TGTGCCAGCAGCCTACAGGGAAATACGCAGTATTTT.

The chain uses TRBV5-1 and TRBJ1-6; D unresolved. Deletions cut 0 bases from V and 8 bases from J, with 6 bases between. The CDR3 spans 13 residues. Germline values: CDR1 SGHRS, CDR2 YFSETQ. CDR3 nucleotide sequence: TGCGCCAGCAGCTTGGTGAGTTATTCACCCCTCCACTTT. Its translation is CASSLVSYSPLHF.

This chain joins TRBV18 and TRBJ2-7; TRBD2 is a possible D gene (5 bases). Trimming removed 3 bases at V and 5 bases at J, with 14 bases between. Germline V lookup: CDR1 KGHSH, CDR2 LQKENI. CDR3 size: 14 residues. The CDR3 loop is CASSPPVGVDEQYF. The CDR3 coding sequence is TGTGCCAGCTCACCCCCGGTCGGGGTTGACGAGCAGTACTTC.

V and J are TRBV6-4 and TRBJ1-6, with D unresolved. CDR3 length equals 13 residues. CDR1 and CDR2 from the germline V gene are MRHNA and SNTAGT. V shed 0 bases and J shed 9 bases, with 6 bases lying between them. Here the CDR3 DNA reads TGTGCCAGCAGTGACTCAGAGGGTTCACCCCTCCACTTT. Protein sequence: CASSDSEGSPLHF.

This clone has more than one count but fewer than ten. Here the CDR3 reads CASRFTGGYEQYF. CDR3 nucleotides: TGTGCCAGCAGATTTACAGGGGGCTACGAGCAGTACTTC. The V call is TRBV2, the J call TRBJ2-7; 8 bases fit TRBD1. Germline loops: CDR1 SNHLY, CDR2 FYNNEI. V lost 6 bases to trimming and J lost 3 bases; unmatched junction nucleotides: 4. The CDR3 has 13 amino acids.

There are many counts of this clone. This sequence joins TRBV18 and TRBJ1-1, with TRBD1 identical over 9 bases. V shed 0 bases and J 5 bases; nucleotides not matched to a gene: 4. The germline gives CDR1 KGHSH, CDR2 LQKENI. This CDR3 comprises 15 residues. CDR3 DNA: TGTGCCAGCTCACCACCGGGACAGGGAGGAACTGAAGCTTTCTTT. Residues: CASSPPGQGGTEAFF.

The CDR3 loop reads CASSEGRGRLGYTF. CDR3 bases: TGTGCCAGCAGTGAAGGCAGGGGGCGATTAGGCTACACCTTC. The chain links TRBV2 to TRBJ1-2, with 8 bases matching TRBD1. Unmatched junction bases numbered 6, after V lost 1 base and J lost 8 bases. The V gene's germline CDR1 is SNHLY and CDR2 FYNNEI. This CDR3 has 14 residues.

The chain is built from TRBV11-3 and TRBJ2-3; D might be TRBD2 (5 bases). Germline V CDR1 and CDR2: SGHNT, YENEEA. There are 14 residues in the CDR3. The V end lost 1 base, the J end lost 4 bases, and 9 bases lay between the germline ends. CDR3 coding DNA: TGTGCCAGCAGCTTAGCGGGAACCCCAGATACGCAGTATTTT. Its translation: CASSLAGTPDTQYF. Combining the CDR3 with reference TRBV11-3 and TRBJ2-3 gives the whole variable domain EAGVVQSPRYKIIEKKQPVAFWCNPISGHNTLYWYLQNLGQGPELLIRYENEEAVDDSQLPKDRFSAERLKGVDSTLKIQPAELGDSAVYLCASSLAGTPDTQYFGPGTRLTVL.

The CDR3 nucleotides read TGTGCCATCATGGACGGCAGGGGCTACACCGGGGAGCTGTTTTTT. It yields the protein CAIMDGRGYTGELFF. This chain connects TRBV10-3 to TRBJ2-2; the D gene is possibly TRBD1 (6 bases). The CDR3 consists of 15 residues. The V gene lost 7 bases and the J gene lost 3 bases, with 15 bases spanning the gap. Germline V gene data show CDR1 as ENHRY and CDR2 as SYGVKD.

The chain employs TRBV18 and TRBJ2-1; 12 bases are shared with TRBD2. Germline V gene lookup returns CDR1 KGHSH and CDR2 LQKENI. The CDR3 is 21 amino acids. Trimming took 0 bases from V and 7 from J; bases not matched to a gene: 19. The CDR3 sequence is CASSPPILDPGGLAGKNEQFF. DNA of the CDR3: TGTGCCAGCTCACCACCAATCCTAGACCCCGGCGGACTAGCGGGAAAAAATGAGCAGTTCTTC.

The chain links TRBV6-1 to TRBJ1-2, with a possible D match to TRBD1 (5 bases). Trimming took off 6 bases at V and 8 bases at J, with 16 bases between the two ends. Germline CDR1 and CDR2: MNHNS and SASEGT. This CDR3 has 13 residues. The CDR3 region has the DNA TGTGCCAGCAGCGGGGGTGAAGGAGGCGGCTACACCTTC. Its protein is CASSGGEGGGYTF.

This clone was seen more than once but under ten times. The V gene is TRBV4-1, the J gene TRBJ1-1; a possible D gene is TRBD1 (6 bases). The CDR3 totals 14 residues. The germline V and J ends were trimmed by 6 bases and 4 bases, with 15 bases remaining between them. The germline CDR1 and CDR2 sequences are MGHRA and YSYEKL. CDR3 in amino acids: CASRDGGRGTEAFF. The CDR3 nucleotides read TGCGCCAGCAGGGATGGGGGGCGGGGCACTGAAGCTTTCTTT.

The genes are TRBV7-9 and TRBJ1-2; TRBD1 is a possible D gene (5 bases). V was clipped by 6 bases and J by 0 bases, with 26 bases between them. Germline loops: CDR1 SEHNR, CDR2 FQNEAQ (reference sequence). The CDR3 is made up of 19 amino acids. For the CDR3, the DNA is TGTGCCAGCAGAAAAATCTGGGGGGAGTACGGCAACTCTAACTATGGCTACACCTTC. It yields the protein CASRKIWGEYGNSNYGYTF. Combining the CDR3 with reference TRBV7-9 and TRBJ1-2 gives the whole variable domain DTGVSQNPRHKITKRGQNVTFRCDPISEHNRLYWYRQTLGQGPEFLTYFQNEAQLEKSRLLSDRFSAERPKGSFSTLEIQRTEQGDSAMYLCASRKIWGEYGNSNYGYTFGSGTRLTVV.

The chain recombines TRBV29-1 with TRBJ1-1; D uncertain. Per germline, CDR1 SQVTM and CDR2 ANQGSEA. The V gene lost 7 bases and the J gene lost 0 bases, with 12 bases spanning the gap. The CDR3 sequence is 13 residues long. The CDR3 bases are TGCAGCGCTTCGAACACCATGAACACTGAAGCTTTCTTT. Protein sequence: CSASNTMNTEAFF.

This chain links TRBV5-1 with TRBJ2-7, with TRBD1 matching over 12 bases. The J segment lost 6 bases and the V segment lost 2 bases, leaving 3 bases of the junction unmatched. The CDR3 covers 14 residues. Germline CDR1 SGHRS, CDR2 YFSETQ. The CDR3 here is CASSFGTGGFEQYF. As DNA, the CDR3 is TGCGCCAGCAGCTTTGGGACAGGGGGCTTCGAGCAGTACTTC.

V gene TRBV5-1 combines with J gene TRBJ1-2; D might be TRBD1 (5 bases). The CDR3 extends over 16 amino acids. Germline V gene data show CDR1 as SGHRS and CDR2 as YFSETQ. V shed 4 bases and J shed 6 bases, with 22 bases lying between them. CDR3 sequence (DNA): TGCGCCAGCAGCCAATTACCGGGACCTAAAACAAATGGCTACACCTTC. It is translated as CASSQLPGPKTNGYTF.

V gene TRBV15 combines with J gene TRBJ1-4; D gene ambiguous. The germline gives CDR1 LNHNV, CDR2 YYDKDF (reference sequence). Trimming stripped 5 bases from V and 7 bases from J, with 20 bases between. There are 16 residues in the CDR3. The CDR3 protein is CATSRKGGRVGEKLFF. The CDR3 DNA reads as TGTGCCACCAGCCGAAAGGGCGGGCGGGTCGGTGAAAAACTGTTTTTT. The variable domain in full, with the rest retrieved from reference TRBV15 and TRBJ1-4, is DAMVIQNPRYQVTQFGKPVTLSCSQTLNHNVMYWYQQKSSQAPKLLFHYYDKDFNNEADTPDNFQSRRPNTSFCFLDIRSPGLGDTAMYLCATSRKGGRVGEKLFFGSGTQLSVL.